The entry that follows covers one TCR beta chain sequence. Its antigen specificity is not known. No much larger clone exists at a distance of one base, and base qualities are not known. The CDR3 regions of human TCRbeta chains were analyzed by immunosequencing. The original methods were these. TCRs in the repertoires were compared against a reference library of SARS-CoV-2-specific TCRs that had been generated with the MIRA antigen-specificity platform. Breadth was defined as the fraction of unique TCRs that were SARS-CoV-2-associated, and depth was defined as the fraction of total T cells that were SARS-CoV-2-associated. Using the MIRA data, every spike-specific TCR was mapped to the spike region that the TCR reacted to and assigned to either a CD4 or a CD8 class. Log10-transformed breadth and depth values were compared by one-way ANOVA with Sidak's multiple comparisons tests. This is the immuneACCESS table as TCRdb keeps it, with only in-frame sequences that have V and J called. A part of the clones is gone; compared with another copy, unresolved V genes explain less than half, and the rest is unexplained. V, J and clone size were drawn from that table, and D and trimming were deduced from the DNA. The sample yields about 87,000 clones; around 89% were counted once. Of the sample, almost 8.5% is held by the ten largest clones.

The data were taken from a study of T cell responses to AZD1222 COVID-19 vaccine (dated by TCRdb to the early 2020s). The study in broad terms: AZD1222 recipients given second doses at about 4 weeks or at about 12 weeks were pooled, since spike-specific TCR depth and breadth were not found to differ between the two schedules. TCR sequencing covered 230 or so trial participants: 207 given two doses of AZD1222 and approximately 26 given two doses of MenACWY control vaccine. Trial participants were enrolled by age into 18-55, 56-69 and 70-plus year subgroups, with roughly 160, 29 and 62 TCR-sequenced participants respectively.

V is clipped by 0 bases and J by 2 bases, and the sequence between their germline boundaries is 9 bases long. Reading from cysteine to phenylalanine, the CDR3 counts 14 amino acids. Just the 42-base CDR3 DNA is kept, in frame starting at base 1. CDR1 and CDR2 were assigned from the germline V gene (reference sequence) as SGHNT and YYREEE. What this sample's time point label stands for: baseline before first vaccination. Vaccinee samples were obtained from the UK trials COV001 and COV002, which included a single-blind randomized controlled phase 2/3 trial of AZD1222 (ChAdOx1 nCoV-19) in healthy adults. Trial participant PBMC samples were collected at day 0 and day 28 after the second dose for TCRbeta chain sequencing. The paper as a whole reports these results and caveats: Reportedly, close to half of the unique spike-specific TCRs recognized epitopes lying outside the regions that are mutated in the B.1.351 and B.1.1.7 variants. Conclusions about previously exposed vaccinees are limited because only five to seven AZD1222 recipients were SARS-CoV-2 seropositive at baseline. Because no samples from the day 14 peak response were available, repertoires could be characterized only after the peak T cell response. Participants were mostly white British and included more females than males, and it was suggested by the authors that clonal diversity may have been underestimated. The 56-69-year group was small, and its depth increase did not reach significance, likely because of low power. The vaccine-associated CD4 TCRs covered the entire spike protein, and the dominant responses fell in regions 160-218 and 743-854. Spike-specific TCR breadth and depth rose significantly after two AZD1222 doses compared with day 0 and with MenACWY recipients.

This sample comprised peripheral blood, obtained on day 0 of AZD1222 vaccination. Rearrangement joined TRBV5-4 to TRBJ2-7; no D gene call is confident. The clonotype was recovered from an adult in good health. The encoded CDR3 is CASSLVEGTYEQYF. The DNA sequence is TGTGCCAGCAGCTTGGTAGAAGGAACCTACGAGCAGTACTTC.